The sequence of this TCR beta chain was determined in a study of CD8+CD57+ T cells in acquired aplastic anemia. This clonotype occurred many times. V lost 6 bases and J lost 1, with 9 bases in between. The CDR3 is 14 residues long. CDR1 is SNHLY, CDR2 FYNNEI, per germline. Profiles of TCR beta VDJ and CDR3 were generated from a genomic DNA template. A single record per CDR3 protein comes from TCRdb applying MiXCR to the reads. This table holds over 150,000 distinct CDR3 sequences, approximately 40% found once. The chain uses TRBV2 and TRBJ2-2; D is possibly TRBD1 (6 bases). This receptor was identified in a human donor in good health. The sample taken for sequencing was sorted CD4+, CD8+, or CD8+CD57+ T cells (not recorded which) from PBMCs. CDR3 nucleotides: TGTGCCAGCAGCCCGACAGGGAACACCGGGGAGCTGTTTTTT. Encoded protein: CASSPTGNTGELFF.